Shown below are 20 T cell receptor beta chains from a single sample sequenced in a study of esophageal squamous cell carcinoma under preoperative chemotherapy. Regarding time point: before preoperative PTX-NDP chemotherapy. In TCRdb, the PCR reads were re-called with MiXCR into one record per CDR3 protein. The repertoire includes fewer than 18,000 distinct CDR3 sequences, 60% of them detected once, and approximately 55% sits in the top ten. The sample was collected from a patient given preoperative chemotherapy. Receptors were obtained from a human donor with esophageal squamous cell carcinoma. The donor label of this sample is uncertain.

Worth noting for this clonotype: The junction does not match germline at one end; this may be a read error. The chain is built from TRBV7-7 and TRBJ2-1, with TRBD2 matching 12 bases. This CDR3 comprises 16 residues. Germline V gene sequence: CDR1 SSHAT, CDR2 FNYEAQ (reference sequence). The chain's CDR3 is CASSLDASGRANEQFF. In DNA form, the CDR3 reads TGTGCTAGCAGCTTAGATGCTAGCGGGAGGGCGAATGAGCAGTTCTTC.

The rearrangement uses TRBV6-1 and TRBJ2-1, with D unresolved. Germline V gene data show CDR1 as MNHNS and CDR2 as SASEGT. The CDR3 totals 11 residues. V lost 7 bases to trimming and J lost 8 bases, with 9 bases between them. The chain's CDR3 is CASNLFYEQFF. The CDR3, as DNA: TGTGCCAGCAACCTTTTCTATGAGCAGTTCTTC.

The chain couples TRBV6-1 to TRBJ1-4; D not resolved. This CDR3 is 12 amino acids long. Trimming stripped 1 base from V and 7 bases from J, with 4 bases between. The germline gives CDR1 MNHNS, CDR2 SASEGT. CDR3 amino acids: CASSEVAEKLFF. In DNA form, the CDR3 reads TGTGCCAGCAGTGAAGTGGCTGAAAAACTGTTTTTT.

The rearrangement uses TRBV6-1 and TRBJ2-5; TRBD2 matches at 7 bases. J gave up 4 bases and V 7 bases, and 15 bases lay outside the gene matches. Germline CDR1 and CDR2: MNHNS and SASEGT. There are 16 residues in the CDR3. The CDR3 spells CASTPLGREAGETQYF. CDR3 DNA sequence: TGTGCCAGCACCCCCCTGGGACGGGAGGCCGGAGAGACCCAGTACTTC.

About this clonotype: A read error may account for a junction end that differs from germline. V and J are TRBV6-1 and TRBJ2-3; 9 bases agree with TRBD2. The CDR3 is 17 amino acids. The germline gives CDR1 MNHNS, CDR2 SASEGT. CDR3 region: CASSAGGGGRDPDTQYF. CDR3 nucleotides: TGTGCCAGCAGTGCGGGCGGGGGGGGGCGTGACCCAGATACGCAGTACTTT.

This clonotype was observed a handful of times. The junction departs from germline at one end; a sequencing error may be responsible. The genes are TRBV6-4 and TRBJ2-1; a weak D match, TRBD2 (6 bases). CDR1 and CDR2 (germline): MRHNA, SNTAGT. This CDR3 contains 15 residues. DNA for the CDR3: TGTGCCAGCAGTCAGGACCGGGACTCCTCCAATGAGCAGTTCTTC. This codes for CASSQDRDSSNEQFF.

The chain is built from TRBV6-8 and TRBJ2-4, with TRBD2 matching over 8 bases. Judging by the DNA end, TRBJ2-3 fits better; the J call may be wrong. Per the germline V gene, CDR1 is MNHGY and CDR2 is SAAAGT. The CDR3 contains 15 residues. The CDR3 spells CARGPGGGQADTQYF. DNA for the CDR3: TGTGCCAGGGGTCCCGGGGGGGGTCAGGCAGATACGCAGTATTTT.

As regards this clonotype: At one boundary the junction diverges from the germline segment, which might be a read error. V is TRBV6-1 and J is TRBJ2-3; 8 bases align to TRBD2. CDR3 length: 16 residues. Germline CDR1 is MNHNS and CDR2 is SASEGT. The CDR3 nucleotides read TGTGCCAGCGGGGGCAACGGGGGGGACGACGAAGAGACGCAGTATTTC. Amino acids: CASGGNGGDDEETQYF.

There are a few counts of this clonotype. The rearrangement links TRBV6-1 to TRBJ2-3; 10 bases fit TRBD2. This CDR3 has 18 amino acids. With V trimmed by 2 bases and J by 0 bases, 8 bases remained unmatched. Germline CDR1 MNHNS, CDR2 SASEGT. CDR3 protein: CASSETNPTSGSTDTQYF. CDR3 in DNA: TGTGCCAGCAGTGAAACAAACCCGACTAGCGGGAGCACAGATACGCAGTATTTT.

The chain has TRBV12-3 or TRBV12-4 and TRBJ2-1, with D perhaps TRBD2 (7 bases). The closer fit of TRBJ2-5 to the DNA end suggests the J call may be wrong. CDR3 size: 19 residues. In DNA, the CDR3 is TGTGCCAGCAGTTTAGCGGTGGGGGGCGCAGGACTAGAGTCAGAGACCCAGTACTTC. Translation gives CASSLAVGGAGLESETQYF.

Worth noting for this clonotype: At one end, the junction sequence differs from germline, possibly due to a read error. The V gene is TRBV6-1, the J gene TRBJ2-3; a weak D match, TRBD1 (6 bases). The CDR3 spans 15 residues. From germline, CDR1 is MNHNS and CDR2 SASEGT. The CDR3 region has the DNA TGTGCCAGGGGTGATGGGGGCCGCGACACAGAGACGCAGTATTTC. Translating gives CARGDGGRDTETQYF.

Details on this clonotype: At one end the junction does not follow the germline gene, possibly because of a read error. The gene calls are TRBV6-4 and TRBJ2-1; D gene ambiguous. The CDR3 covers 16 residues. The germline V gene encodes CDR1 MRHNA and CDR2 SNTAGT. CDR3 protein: CASSDSSLGNHDEQFF. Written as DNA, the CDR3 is TGTGCCAGCAGTGACTCGTCCCTTGGGAACCACGATGAGCAGTTTTTT.

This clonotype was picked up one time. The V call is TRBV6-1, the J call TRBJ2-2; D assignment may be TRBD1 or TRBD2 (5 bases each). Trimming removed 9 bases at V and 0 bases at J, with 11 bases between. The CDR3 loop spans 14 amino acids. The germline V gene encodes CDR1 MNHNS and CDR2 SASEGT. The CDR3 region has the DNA TGTGCCAGTCGGGACGGACCGAACACCGGGGAGCTGTTTTTT. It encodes CASRDGPNTGELFF.

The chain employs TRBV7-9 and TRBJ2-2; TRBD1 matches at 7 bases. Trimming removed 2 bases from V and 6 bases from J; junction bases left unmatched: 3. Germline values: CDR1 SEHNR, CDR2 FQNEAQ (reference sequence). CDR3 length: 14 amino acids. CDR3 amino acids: CASSLPTGPGELFF. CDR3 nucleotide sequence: TGTGCCAGCAGCTTACCGACAGGGCCCGGGGAGCTGTTTTTT.

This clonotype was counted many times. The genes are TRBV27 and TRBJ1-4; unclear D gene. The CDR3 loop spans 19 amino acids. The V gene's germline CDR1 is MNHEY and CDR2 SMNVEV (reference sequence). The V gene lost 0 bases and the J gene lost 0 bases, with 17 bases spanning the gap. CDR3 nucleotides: TGTGCCAGCAGTTTATCCCTCCCTGGACGGTCTGCAACTAATGAAAAACTGTTTTTT. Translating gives CASSLSLPGRSATNEKLFF.

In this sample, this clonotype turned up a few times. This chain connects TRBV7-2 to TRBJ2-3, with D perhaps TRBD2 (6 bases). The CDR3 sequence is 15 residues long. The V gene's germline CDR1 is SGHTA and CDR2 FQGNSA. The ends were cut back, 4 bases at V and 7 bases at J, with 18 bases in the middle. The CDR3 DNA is TGTGCCAGCAGCTCCCTCAGCGGGCCCACCTATACGCAGTATTTT. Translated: CASSSLSGPTYTQYF.

CDR3 sequence: CASSGAGAGGGDQETQYF. The CDR3 DNA follows: TGTGCCAGCAGTGGAGCGGGCGCCGGAGGCGGCGACCAAGAGACCCAGTACTTC. The chain recombines TRBV6-1 with TRBJ2-5, with TRBD2 as a possible D gene (6 bases). V was trimmed by 4 bases and J by 0 bases, leaving 21 bases between them. The CDR3 runs 18 residues. Germline values: CDR1 MNHNS, CDR2 SASEGT.

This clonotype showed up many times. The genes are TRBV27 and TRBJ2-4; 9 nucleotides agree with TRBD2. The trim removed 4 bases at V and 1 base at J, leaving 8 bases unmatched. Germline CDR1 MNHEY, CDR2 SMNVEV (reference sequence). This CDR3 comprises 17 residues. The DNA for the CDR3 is TGTGCCAGCAGTTCCATAGCGGGAGTTGTGGCCAAAAACATTCAGTACTTC. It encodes CASSSIAGVVAKNIQYF.

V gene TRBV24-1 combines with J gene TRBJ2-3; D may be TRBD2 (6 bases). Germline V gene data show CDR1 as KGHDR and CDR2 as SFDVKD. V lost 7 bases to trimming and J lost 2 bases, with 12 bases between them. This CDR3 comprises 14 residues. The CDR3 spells CATRGGINTDTQYF. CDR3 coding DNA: TGTGCCACCAGAGGCGGGATTAACACAGATACGCAGTATTTT.

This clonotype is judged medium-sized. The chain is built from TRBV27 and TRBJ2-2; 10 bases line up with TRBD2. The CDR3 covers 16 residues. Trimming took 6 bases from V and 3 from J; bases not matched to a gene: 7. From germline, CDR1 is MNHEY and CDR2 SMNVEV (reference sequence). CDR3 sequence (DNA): TGTGCCAGCAGCTTAGGGACTAGCGTTTACACCGGGGAGCTGTTTTTT. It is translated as CASSLGTSVYTGELFF.